The 8 T cell receptor beta chains in this list originate from one sample, sequenced in a study of T cells after yellow fever vaccination (dated by TCRdb to the late 2010s). The library was made by 5' RACE. The reads were generated on an Illumina HiSeq 2500. Clones were called with MiXCR by TCRdb after fastp trimmed the public reads at Q25, and only in-frame beta chains were retained. Rows are combined by CDR3 protein, so each entry shows the most common genes and DNA. A total of 27,000 or so distinct CDR3 sequences appear in this sample, 4.4% of them only once. 45% to 50% of the sample is in the top ten clones. The sample's treatment or condition label, decoded: live attenuated yellow fever vaccine strain. The sequencing here drew on CD8+ T cells sorted from PBMCs, taken 5 days after the yellow fever booster vaccination. The receptors derive from a man younger than 45 who received the YFV17D yellow fever vaccine.

This clonotype has at least ten counts. The chain recombines TRBV5-1 with TRBJ2-7; D gene unclear. Trimming removed 1 base from V and 5 bases from J, with 7 bases in between. CDR1 is SGHRS, CDR2 YFSETQ, per germline. The CDR3 contains 12 residues. CDR3 region: CASSLQGNEQYF. In nucleotides, the CDR3 is TGCGCCAGCAGCTTGCAAGGGAACGAGCAGTACTTC.

This clonotype appeared many times. V gene TRBV5-1 combines with J gene TRBJ2-2, with 9 positions matching TRBD1. Losses at the gene ends were 6 bases for V and 7 bases for J; bases not matched to a gene: 16. There are 17 residues in the CDR3. Germline V gene sequence: CDR1 SGHRS, CDR2 YFSETQ. In nucleotides, the CDR3 is TGCGCCAGCACCCTATACCGGGACAGGGCTTCTGACGGGGAGCTGTTTTTT. Translated: CASTLYRDRASDGELFF.

This clonotype occurred many times. The chain uses TRBV7-6 and TRBJ2-1, with TRBD2 as a possible D gene (6 bases). Between the trimmed V and J ends, which lost 5 bases and 3 bases, there was a span of 17 bases. The CDR3 loop spans 16 amino acids. The V gene's germline CDR1 is SGHVS and CDR2 FNYEAQ. This CDR3 reads CASSLRWEASYNEQFF. The CDR3, as DNA: TGTGCCAGCAGCCTCAGATGGGAGGCCAGCTACAATGAGCAGTTCTTC.

This clonotype was counted many times. The chain carries TRBV27 and TRBJ2-5; possibly TRBD1 for D (5 bases). CDR3 length: 14 amino acids. Between the trimmed V and J ends, which lost 3 bases and 0 bases, there was a span of 8 bases. The V gene's germline CDR1 is MNHEY and CDR2 SMNVEV (reference sequence). The CDR3 nucleotides read TGTGCCAGCAGTTTGGCAGGGCACCAAGAGACCCAGTACTTC. This codes for CASSLAGHQETQYF.

This clonotype has a count of ten or more. The CDR3 loop reads CASSLVGGTGANVLTF. In DNA form, the CDR3 reads TGTGCCAGCAGCTTAGTCGGGGGTACCGGGGCCAACGTCCTGACTTTC. The chain joins TRBV7-9 to TRBJ2-6; the D gene is possibly TRBD2 (6 bases). The CDR3 is made up of 16 amino acids. Germline values: CDR1 SEHNR, CDR2 FQNEAQ (reference sequence). V gave up 1 base and J gave up 4 bases, with 11 bases separating them. The entire variable domain, with the rest obtained from reference TRBV7-9 and TRBJ2-6, is as follows: DTGVSQNPRHKITKRGQNVTFRCDPISEHNRLYWYRQTLGQGPEFLTYFQNEAQLEKSRLLSDRFSAERPKGSFSTLEIQRTEQGDSAMYLCASSLVGGTGANVLTFGAGSRLTVL.

With regard to this clonotype: Being one base from a much bigger clone, this may be a read error. The V gene is TRBV20-1, the J gene TRBJ2-7; 8 bases map to TRBD2. The CDR3 length is 15 residues. Per germline, CDR1 DFQATT and CDR2 SNEGSKA (reference sequence). This chain's CDR3 is CCARDLAGDAYEQYF. CDR3 in DNA: TGCTGTGCTAGAGATCTAGCGGGCGACGCCTACGAGCAGTACTTC.

This clonotype was recorded at least ten times. CDR3 region: CASSSDPVALYEQYF. The CDR3 DNA reads as TGCGCCAGCAGCTCAGATCCCGTAGCTTTGTACGAGCAGTACTTC. The chain carries TRBV5-1 and TRBJ2-7; D ambiguous. The CDR3 sequence is 15 residues long. Germline assignment: CDR1 SGHRS and CDR2 YFSETQ. V lost 3 bases and J 4 bases, leaving 17 bases between the germline ends.

This clonotype has a count of ten or more. The J gene is TRBJ2-1, the V gene TRBV29-1; tentative D call: TRBD2 (5 bases). Trimming pared 8 bases from V and 7 bases from J, leaving 27 bases between. The length of the CDR3 is 16 residues. The germline V gene has CDR1 SQVTM and CDR2 ANQGSEA. This CDR3 reads CSSTSPGLARWNEQFF. In DNA form, the CDR3 reads TGCAGCTCCACCAGCCCCGGTCTAGCCAGGTGGAATGAGCAGTTCTTC.